This T cell receptor beta chain was sequenced during a study of cytomegalovirus exposure and HLA in healthy donors. Study observations and caveats: Cytomegalovirus association was assigned to 150 to 200 TCR beta chains. Cytomegalovirus status was reportedly diagnosed by the classifier with high specificity and sensitivity.

Trimming removed 1 base from V and 5 bases from J, with 6 bases in between. The CDR3 spans 13 residues. Germline CDR1 is SGHDT and CDR2 is YYEEEE. This clone was found once. Its specificity is unknown. Sequencing used immunoSEQ multiplex PCR; TCRdb keeps in-frame clones, though not all of them. The sample lists about 170,000 clones, 86% occurring once. The chain uses TRBV5-6 and TRBJ2-2; D is ambiguous. The origin of this receptor is a woman aged 25 to 45 in good health and CMV-seronegative. The sample taken for sequencing was PBMCs. The CDR3 protein is CASSLYLTGELFF. The CDR3 DNA reads TGTGCCAGCAGCTTGTACTTGACCGGGGAGCTGTTTTTT.